These 7 T cell receptor beta chains came from one sample sequenced in a study of technical replicates of blood from a handful of donors. Some clones are missing from TCRdb's copy, which holds only in-frame ones; the method was immunoSEQ multiplex PCR. The table records 15,000 to 20,000 clones, around 90% of them present only once. Sequenced: PBMCs. The receptors originated from a human donor in good health.

V and J are TRBV15 and TRBJ2-3; D might be TRBD2 (6 bases). Trimming took 1 base from V and 1 from J, leaving 18 bases between them. This CDR3 has 18 residues. CDR1 and CDR2 from the germline V gene are LNHNV and YYDKDF (reference sequence). This CDR3 is CATSRVRTLWEGTDTQYF. The CDR3 nucleotides are TGTGCCACCAGCAGAGTTAGGACTCTCTGGGAGGGCACAGATACGCAGTATTTT.

This sequence joins TRBV19 and TRBJ1-5; 10 positions match TRBD1. Losses at the gene ends were 3 bases for V and 2 bases for J; bases not matched to a gene: 1. Germline CDR1 is LNHDA and CDR2 is SQIVND (reference sequence). The CDR3 has 15 amino acids. CDR3 region: CASSIGQGGNQPQHF. The CDR3, as DNA: TGTGCCAGTAGTATCGGACAGGGGGGCAATCAGCCCCAGCATTTT. Using reference TRBV19 and TRBJ1-5 for the parts outside the CDR3, the full variable domain is DGGITQSPKYLFRKEGQNVTLSCEQNLNHDAMYWYRQDPGQGLRLIYYSQIVNDFQKGDIAEGYSVSREKKESFPLTVTSAQKNPTAFYLCASSIGQGGNQPQHFGDGTRLSIL.

The chain joins TRBV5-8 to TRBJ1-2; 11 positions agree with TRBD1. V shed 4 bases and J 8 bases; nucleotides not matched to a gene: 4. The germline CDR1 and CDR2 sequences are SGHTS and YDEGEE. The CDR3 spans 13 residues. The CDR3 is CASSTGQGGGYTF. CDR3 nucleotides: TGTGCCAGCAGCACGGGACAGGGGGGGGGCTACACCTTC.

This clone was recorded once. This chain connects TRBV15 to TRBJ2-5; the D gene is possibly TRBD1 (5 bases). V dropped 6 bases and J dropped 5 bases, with 16 bases sitting between them. The germline V gene encodes CDR1 LNHNV and CDR2 YYDKDF (reference sequence). This CDR3 is built from 14 residues. CDR3 loop: CATRFGQEEETQYF. CDR3 sequence (DNA): TGTGCCACCAGATTCGGACAAGAAGAGGAGACCCAGTACTTC.

The chain has TRBV30 and TRBJ1-5; 9 nucleotides align to TRBD1. The CDR3 has 12 residues. V shed 5 bases and J 5 bases; nucleotides not matched to a gene: 1. From germline, CDR1 is GTSNPN and CDR2 SVGIG (reference sequence). CDR3 nucleotide sequence: TGTGCCTGGGGGACAGGGTATCAGCCCCAGCATTTT. Translation gives CAWGTGYQPQHF.

Details on this clone: The junction departs from germline at one end; a sequencing error may be responsible. The chain is built from TRBV10-2 and TRBJ2-7; the match to TRBD1 covers 9 bases. The CDR3 loop spans 11 amino acids. Germline CDR1 reads WSHSY; CDR2 reads SAAADI. This CDR3 is CASIGDRAGFF. The CDR3 coding sequence is TGCGCCAGCATCGGGGACAGGGCAGGTTTCTTC.

This clone has more than one count but fewer than ten. The J gene is TRBJ2-2, the V gene TRBV19; D not certain. Between the trimmed V and J ends, which lost 9 bases and 1 base, there was a span of 9 bases. Germline V gene lookup returns CDR1 LNHDA and CDR2 SQIVND (reference sequence). The CDR3 has 13 residues. CDR3 DNA: TGTGCCAGCTCCGACTTGAACACCGGGGAGCTGTTTTTT. Its translation is CASSDLNTGELFF.